A single sample is the source of the 29 T cell receptor beta chains below, sequenced in a study of blood T cells in healthy people across ages. Through a sample-barcoded 5' primer and a J-beta primer mix, a second PCR was run for roughly 6 to 11 cycles. One entry per CDR3 protein, called by TCRdb with MiXCR from the 5' RACE reads. The table lists 540,000 or so distinct CDR3 sequences, around 50% of them singletons. Sequencing was carried out using blood. These receptors originate from an elderly man in good health.

The chain employs TRBV5-1 and TRBJ1-6, with TRBD1 matching over 8 bases. The CDR3 runs 14 residues. Germline trimming cut 5 bases from V and 6 bases from J; bases unmatched to any gene: 4. CDR1 is SGHRS, CDR2 YFSETQ, per germline. The CDR3 loop is CASRQGGSNSPLHF. For the CDR3, the DNA is TGCGCCAGCAGACAGGGGGGCTCTAATTCACCCCTCCACTTT. The full variable domain, rest sourced from reference TRBV5-1 and TRBJ1-6, is KAGVTQTPRYLIKTRGQQVTLSCSPISGHRSVSWYQQTPGQGLQFLFEYFSETQRNKGNFPGRFSGRQFSNSRSEMNVSTLELGDSALYLCASRQGGSNSPLHFGNGTRLTVT.

Here the CDR3 DNA reads TGTGCCAGCAGGCTATTCGGGAGTATTGAGCAGTACTTC. It codes for CASRLFGSIEQYF. The rearrangement joins TRBV3-1 to TRBJ2-7, with D perhaps matching TRBD2 (6 bases). CDR1 and CDR2 from the germline V gene are LGHDT and YNNKEL (reference sequence). The CDR3 consists of 13 residues. V was shortened by 6 bases and J by 7 bases, with 16 bases between the two germline ends.

This chain joins TRBV9 and TRBJ2-1, with D perhaps assigned TRBD1 or TRBD2 (5 bases each). Germline assignment: CDR1 SGDLS and CDR2 YYNGEE. Trimming pared 0 bases from V and 10 bases from J, leaving 14 bases between. The CDR3 has 14 residues. The CDR3 region has the DNA TGTGCCAGCAGCGTAGCCCCAGTAGAGGGGGAGCAGTTCTTC. It translates to CASSVAPVEGEQFF. The full variable domain, rest sourced from reference TRBV9 and TRBJ2-1, is DSGVTQTPKHLITATGQRVTLRCSPRSGDLSVYWYQQSLDQGLQFLIQYYNGEERAKGNILERFSAQQFPDLHSELNLSSLELGDSALYFCASSVAPVEGEQFFGPGTRLTVL.

In its sample, this clonotype was seen a few times. This chain links TRBV10-3 with TRBJ2-3; D perhaps matches TRBD1 (5 bases). Germline V gene sequence: CDR1 ENHRY, CDR2 SYGVKD. Trimming took off 6 bases at V and 3 bases at J, with 7 bases between the two ends. The CDR3 extends over 12 amino acids. This chain's CDR3 is CAIRQGTDTQYF. For the CDR3, the DNA is TGTGCCATCAGGCAGGGTACAGATACGCAGTATTTT.

The V and J genes are TRBV6-6 and TRBJ1-2; D may be TRBD1 (6 bases). Per the germline V gene, CDR1 is MNHNY and CDR2 is SVGAGI (reference sequence). The ends were cut back, 5 bases at V and 2 bases at J, with 12 bases in the middle. There are 14 residues in the CDR3. Written as DNA, the CDR3 is TGTGCCAGCAGTACCTCAACAGGGAACTATGGCTACACCTTC. The encoded protein is CASSTSTGNYGYTF.

The chain uses TRBV3-1 and TRBJ2-1; D remains ambiguous. Germline V gene data show CDR1 as LGHDT and CDR2 as YNNKEL (reference sequence). This CDR3 region has 15 residues. V lost 1 base and J 10 bases, leaving 17 bases between the germline ends. The CDR3 bases are TGTGCCAGCAGCCAAGCCGGACCCCAAATGGTAGAGCAGTTCTTC. Translating gives CASSQAGPQMVEQFF.

This clonotype was seen only a few times. The chain links TRBV5-1 to TRBJ2-7; the match to TRBD2 covers 15 bases. The CDR3 is 18 residues long. The J segment lost 4 bases and the V segment lost 4 bases, leaving 12 bases of the junction unmatched. Germline V gene sequence: CDR1 SGHRS, CDR2 YFSETQ. CDR3 in amino acids: CASSSGLAGGPMTYEQYF. The CDR3 DNA sequence: TGCGCCAGCAGCAGTGGACTAGCGGGAGGGCCGATGACATACGAGCAGTACTTC.

The gene calls are TRBV3-1 and TRBJ1-1, with D hard to call. Germline V lookup: CDR1 LGHDT, CDR2 YNNKEL (reference sequence). The germline V and J ends were trimmed by 6 bases and 3 bases, with 5 bases remaining between them. CDR3 length equals 11 residues. This CDR3 is CASRGYTEAFF. The CDR3 DNA reads as TGTGCCAGCAGGGGATACACTGAAGCTTTCTTT.

The V gene is TRBV9, the J gene TRBJ2-7; tentatively, D is TRBD2 (7 bases). Between the trimmed V and J ends, which lost 0 bases and 3 bases, there was a span of 13 bases. CDR1 is SGDLS, CDR2 YYNGEE, per germline. The CDR3 length is 15 residues. The CDR3 spells CASSVGGEGGYEQYF. CDR3 nucleotide sequence: TGTGCCAGCAGCGTAGGTGGGGAGGGGGGCTACGAGCAGTACTTC. Full variable domain (outside the CDR3, taken from reference TRBV9 and TRBJ2-7): DSGVTQTPKHLITATGQRVTLRCSPRSGDLSVYWYQQSLDQGLQFLIQYYNGEERAKGNILERFSAQQFPDLHSELNLSSLELGDSALYFCASSVGGEGGYEQYFGPGTRLTVT.

The J gene is TRBJ2-1, the V gene TRBV30; TRBD2 aligns across 8 bases. The CDR3 spans 13 residues. V lost 8 bases, J lost 5 bases, and 8 bases stayed unmatched. Germline lookup yields CDR1 GTSNPN and CDR2 SVGIG (reference sequence). The CDR3 loop is CALKRGPHNEQFF. DNA for the CDR3: TGTGCCCTTAAGCGGGGGCCTCACAATGAGCAGTTCTTC.

This clonotype was observed a few times. A read error may explain this, as a much larger clone is one base away. The chain couples TRBV6-5 to TRBJ2-1; D remains ambiguous. The DNA end lines up better with TRBJ2-7; the J call may be wrong. Looked up from germline, CDR1 is MNHEY and CDR2 is SVGAGI. This CDR3 has 16 amino acids. The CDR3 DNA sequence: TGTGCCAGCAGTTACCGCGCCGAGAGCTCCTACAATGAGCAGTACTTC. Translating gives CASSYRAESSYNEQYF.

For the CDR3, the DNA is TGTGCCAGCAGCTCCCTCCCTTCGTCAGGGACCCAGTACTTC. This gives the protein CASSSLPSSGTQYF. This chain connects TRBV7-2 to TRBJ2-7, with no clear D. Judging by the DNA end, TRBJ2-5 fits better; the J call may be wrong. Germline V CDR1 and CDR2: SGHTA, FQGNSA. This CDR3 is built from 14 residues.

V is TRBV7-3 and J is TRBJ2-1; 7 bases are shared with TRBD2. Germline loops: CDR1 SGHTA, CDR2 FQGTGA. This CDR3 has 16 residues. Trimming removed 5 bases from V and 7 bases from J; junction bases left unmatched: 14. CDR3 amino acids: CASSRHGAGVWNEQFF. The CDR3 DNA follows: TGTGCCAGCAGCCGGCACGGGGCGGGGGTTTGGAATGAGCAGTTCTTC. Together with reference TRBV7-3 and TRBJ2-1, the CDR3 gives the full variable domain: GAGVSQTPSNKVTEKGKYVELRCDPISGHTALYWYRQSLGQGPEFLIYFQGTGAADDSGLPNDRFFAVRPEGSVSTLKIQRTERGDSAVYLCASSRHGAGVWNEQFFGPGTRLTVL.

A few counts support this clonotype. This chain uses TRBV7-9 with TRBJ1-1; D is unresolved. Germline loops: CDR1 SEHNR, CDR2 FQNEAQ (reference sequence). V lost 0 bases, J lost 1 base, and 9 bases lay in between. There are 15 residues in the CDR3. CDR3 region: CASSLAGVSNTEAFF. CDR3 DNA sequence: TGTGCCAGCAGCTTAGCTGGGGTTTCGAACACTGAAGCTTTCTTT.

There are many counts of this clonotype. V and J are TRBV7-2 and TRBJ2-7, with 7 positions matching TRBD2. This CDR3 region has 14 residues. Germline V gene lookup returns CDR1 SGHTA and CDR2 FQGNSA. With 1 base clipped from V and 0 bases from J, the junction kept 0 bases outside the gene matches. The CDR3 is CASSLGTSSYEQYF. The CDR3 DNA reads as TGTGCCAGCAGCTTAGGGACTAGCTCCTACGAGCAGTACTTC.

The table lists this clonotype with a few counts. V is TRBV4-3 and J is TRBJ2-3; TRBD2 is a possible D gene (5 bases). CDR1 is LGHNA and CDR2 is YSLEER in the germline V gene. The length of the CDR3 is 15 residues. The V and J ends lost 0 bases and 6 bases respectively, with 13 bases between them. The CDR3 loop reads CASSQERGFGDTQYF. CDR3 DNA sequence: TGCGCCAGCAGCCAAGAGAGAGGGTTTGGGGATACGCAGTATTTT.

The chain couples TRBV20-1 to TRBJ2-7; D unclear. Germline CDR1 DFQATT, CDR2 SNEGSKA (reference sequence). V was shortened by 1 base and J by 6 bases, with 16 bases between the two germline ends. This CDR3 region has 14 residues. CDR3 residues: CSARGPLGNREQYF. Here the CDR3 DNA reads TGCAGTGCTAGAGGACCCCTTGGGAATCGCGAGCAGTACTTC.

V is TRBV5-1 and J is TRBJ2-5, with 7 bases fitting TRBD2. Unmatched junction bases numbered 6, after V lost 6 bases and J lost 1 base. CDR1 and CDR2 (germline): SGHRS, YFSETQ. The length of the CDR3 is 14 residues. The CDR3 nucleotides read TGCGCCAGCACGCCGATAGCGGGCCAAGAGACCCAGTACTTC. Translation gives CASTPIAGQETQYF.

V usage is TRBV29-1 and J usage is TRBJ2-1, with D unresolved. Trimming removed 0 bases at V and 3 bases at J, with 6 bases between. CDR1 is SQVTM and CDR2 is ANQGSEA in the germline V gene. The CDR3 is made up of 13 amino acids. As DNA, the CDR3 is TGCAGCGTTGAAGATCTGGGCTACAATGAGCAGTTCTTC. Protein sequence: CSVEDLGYNEQFF.

This clonotype was seen once. CDR3 residues: CSATTGGGYTF. DNA for the CDR3: TGCAGTGCTACCACAGGGGGCGGCTACACCTTC. J is TRBJ1-2 and V is TRBV20-1; 9 bases match TRBD1. The CDR3 loop spans 11 amino acids. Germline CDR1 and CDR2: DFQATT and SNEGSKA (reference sequence). V lost 4 bases and J lost 8; bases outside the gene matches: 2.

The chain recombines TRBV7-2 with TRBJ2-7; 14 bases agree with TRBD2. Germline-derived CDR1 and CDR2 are SGHTA and FQGNSA. CDR3 length: 15 amino acids. The ends lost 4 bases at V and 4 bases at J; junction bases unmatched: 3. This chain's CDR3 is CASSSGLAGEYEQYF. The DNA of the CDR3 is TGTGCCAGCAGCTCGGGACTAGCGGGAGAGTACGAGCAGTACTTC. Full variable domain (outside the CDR3, taken from reference TRBV7-2 and TRBJ2-7): GAGVSQSPSNKVTEKGKDVELRCDPISGHTALYWYRQSLGQGLEFLIYFQGNSAPDKSGLPSDRFSAERTGGSVSTLTIQRTQQEDSAVYLCASSSGLAGEYEQYFGPGTRLTVT.

The chain employs TRBV7-2 and TRBJ1-1, with D maybe TRBD1 (6 bases). Between the trimmed V and J ends, which lost 6 bases and 2 bases, there was a span of 16 bases. The CDR3 extends over 15 amino acids. CDR1 SGHTA and CDR2 FQGNSA come from the germline V gene. The DNA for the CDR3 is TGTGCCAGCAGGTACCGACAGGCGGAAAACACTGAAGCTTTCTTT. Encoded protein: CASRYRQAENTEAFF. Full variable domain (outside the CDR3, taken from reference TRBV7-2 and TRBJ1-1): GAGVSQSPSNKVTEKGKDVELRCDPISGHTALYWYRQSLGQGLEFLIYFQGNSAPDKSGLPSDRFSAERTGGSVSTLTIQRTQQEDSAVYLCASRYRQAENTEAFFGQGTRLTVV.

This clonotype was counted between two and nine times. The chain combines TRBV20-1 with TRBJ2-3; TRBD2 matches at 12 bases. Germline values: CDR1 DFQATT, CDR2 SNEGSKA (reference sequence). The J segment lost 3 bases and the V segment lost 0 bases, leaving 4 bases of the junction unmatched. The CDR3 covers 16 residues. CDR3 sequence reads: CSARDRGLAGTDTQYF. CDR3 sequence (DNA): TGCAGTGCTAGAGATAGAGGACTAGCGGGGACAGATACGCAGTATTTT.

This clonotype was seen only a few times. The V call is TRBV2, the J call TRBJ2-1; 11 bases are shared with TRBD2. The CDR3 is 15 amino acids. Germline values: CDR1 SNHLY, CDR2 FYNNEI. Losses at the gene ends were 5 bases for V and 9 bases for J; bases not matched to a gene: 9. This CDR3 is CASSNSGGASSEQFF. The CDR3 nucleotides are TGTGCCAGCAGTAATAGCGGGGGGGCCTCAAGTGAGCAGTTCTTC.

This clonotype was counted only a few times. The CDR3 DNA reads TGCAGTGTGGGTAAAGACCAGCGGGCAAACATTCAGTACTTC. This translates into CSVGKDQRANIQYF. The J gene is TRBJ2-4, the V gene TRBV20-1, with TRBD2 as a possible D gene (6 bases). The CDR3 sequence is 14 residues long. Trimming left V 7 bases short and J 6 bases short, with 19 bases between. Germline CDR1 and CDR2: DFQATT and SNEGSKA (reference sequence).

V is TRBV6-6 and J is TRBJ2-7, with D perhaps matching TRBD1 or TRBD2 (5 bases each). The CDR3 totals 15 residues. Germline CDR1 and CDR2: MNHNY and SVGAGI (reference sequence). The V end lost 2 bases, the J end lost 3 bases, and 14 bases lay between the germline ends. CDR3 amino acids: CASSYQGPRGYEQYF. The CDR3 DNA reads TGTGCCAGCAGTTACCAGGGACCTCGGGGCTACGAGCAGTACTTC.

The rearrangement links TRBV6-2 or TRBV6-3 to TRBJ2-7; a possible D gene is TRBD1 (6 bases). The CDR3 loop spans 13 amino acids. V was cut by 8 bases and J by 2 bases, with 13 bases left in between. CDR1 is MNHEY, CDR2 SVGEGT, per germline. CDR3: CASCRTVTYEQYF. The CDR3 region has the DNA TGTGCCAGCTGCCGGACAGTCACCTACGAGCAGTACTTC.

The chain links TRBV28 to TRBJ2-6, with a tentative D call TRBD2 (6 bases). CDR1 is MDHEN, CDR2 SYDVKM, per germline. This CDR3 has 18 amino acids. The V and J ends lost 3 bases and 0 bases respectively, with 15 bases between them. CDR3 nucleotides: TGTGCCAGCAGTTTTCTTCCGGGACTGGGCTCTGGGGCCAACGTCCTGACTTTC. Its translation: CASSFLPGLGSGANVLTF.

This clonotype has just a few counts. The chain combines TRBV7-2 with TRBJ2-1; 10 bases line up with TRBD2. Germline CDR1 and CDR2: SGHTA and FQGNSA. The CDR3 runs 17 residues. V shed 3 bases, J shed 8 bases, and the junction held 13 bases outside the gene matches. CDR3 residues: CASSFPRSGRGSDEQFF. The CDR3 nucleotides are TGTGCCAGCAGCTTTCCCCGGAGCGGGAGGGGATCAGATGAGCAGTTCTTC.